These 16 T cell receptor beta chains share one sample of origin, sequenced in a study of blood T cell repertoires in COVID-19 (dated by TCRdb to about 2020). Library creation used the immunoSEQ multiplex PCR assay. Not all clones reach the TCRdb copy of this immuneACCESS table, which keeps in-frame sequences only. Checked studies attribute under half of the gap to unresolved V genes and leave the rest unexplained. This sample has some 390,000 clones in its table, and under 90% of those were observed once. The top ten hold 1.5% to 2% of the sample. The specimen sequenced was PBMCs or T cells enriched from blood (not recorded which). Receptors were obtained from a woman in her twenties or thirties who had recovered from COVID-19.

V is TRBV11-2 and J is TRBJ1-2; no reliable D call. The ends were cut back, 5 bases at V and 9 bases at J, with 13 bases in the middle. The CDR3 consists of 12 residues. Germline lookup yields CDR1 SGHAT and CDR2 FQNNGV. CDR3 coding DNA: TGTGCCAGCAGCGATAGCCCGGGGAGCTACACCTTC. It specifies CASSDSPGSYTF.

This clone has just one count. This chain connects TRBV9 to TRBJ2-6, with 10 bases matching TRBD1. There are 18 residues in the CDR3. From germline, CDR1 is SGDLS and CDR2 YYNGEE. J gave up 2 bases and V 2 bases, and 7 bases lay outside the gene matches. CDR3 sequence (DNA): TGTGCCAGCAGCGTTGGGACCGGGACAGGGGCTGGGGCCAACGTCCTGACTTTC. This translates into CASSVGTGTGAGANVLTF. Full variable domain (missing parts from reference TRBV9 and TRBJ2-6): DSGVTQTPKHLITATGQRVTLRCSPRSGDLSVYWYQQSLDQGLQFLIQYYNGEERAKGNILERFSAQQFPDLHSELNLSSLELGDSALYFCASSVGTGTGAGANVLTFGAGSRLTVL.

This clone turned up a few times. J is TRBJ2-1 and V is TRBV7-2; D may be TRBD2 (5 bases). This CDR3 spans 13 amino acids. Trimming cost V 1 base and J 7 bases, with 8 bases left between them. Germline V gene data show CDR1 as SGHTA and CDR2 as FQGNSA. The CDR3 coding sequence is TGTGCCAGCAGCTTAGTCGGGAATAATGAGCAGTTCTTC. This encodes CASSLVGNNEQFF. Supplemented by reference TRBV7-2 and TRBJ2-1, the full variable domain reads GAGVSQSPSNKVTEKGKDVELRCDPISGHTALYWYRQSLGQGLEFLIYFQGNSAPDKSGLPSDRFSAERTGGSVSTLTIQRTQQEDSAVYLCASSLVGNNEQFFGPGTRLTVL.

The chain joins TRBV18 to TRBJ2-1; a possible D gene is TRBD2 (7 bases). The germline gives CDR1 KGHSH, CDR2 LQKENI. The V and J ends lost 3 bases and 14 bases respectively, with 20 bases between them. The CDR3 contains 14 residues. CDR3 region: CASSPLAGAPSEFF. DNA of the CDR3: TGTGCCAGCTCACCGTTGGCGGGGGCCCCTTCGGAGTTCTTC.

CDR3 sequence (DNA): TGTGCCACCAGTGATTTGGGCAGCCCGGGACAGGGGGCCCTTTTCTATAATTCACCCCTCCACTTT. It codes for CATSDLGSPGQGALFYNSPLHF. The rearrangement uses TRBV24-1 and TRBJ1-6, with 12 bases identical to TRBD1. The trim removed 0 bases at V and 3 bases at J, leaving 14 bases unmatched. The CDR3 is made up of 22 amino acids. Germline CDR1 is KGHDR and CDR2 is SFDVKD.

Details on this clone: Within the sample, other DNA sequences also encode this same CDR3. The chain recombines TRBV14 with TRBJ2-7; D gene unclear. This CDR3 spans 13 amino acids. V lost 3 bases to trimming and J lost 0 bases, with 6 bases between them. CDR1 is SGHDN and CDR2 is FVKESK in the germline V gene. As DNA, the CDR3 is TGTGCCAGCAGCCACCGTGTCTCCTACGAGCAGTACTTC. Its translation: CASSHRVSYEQYF.

Comment on this clone: Its ends do not fully match the called genes, so a read error is possible. The chain is built from TRBV5-5 and TRBJ1-1; 10 nucleotides agree with TRBD1. CDR3 length: 15 amino acids. Germline V lookup: CDR1 SGHKS, CDR2 YYEKEE (reference sequence). The chain's CDR3 is CASSLGVGTGVVAFF. The CDR3 DNA is TGTGCCAGCAGTTTGGGTGTGGGGACAGGGGTTGTGGCTTTCTTT.

The chain links TRBV30 to TRBJ1-6, with TRBD1 matching 7 bases. The junction had 1 base not matched to a gene; V was cut back by 3 bases and J by 5 bases. The length of the CDR3 is 13 residues. Germline V CDR1 and CDR2: GTSNPN, SVGIG (reference sequence). CDR3 in DNA: TGTGCCTGGAGGGGGACAGATAATTCACCCCTCCACTTT. It encodes CAWRGTDNSPLHF.

This rearrangement joins TRBV11-2 to TRBJ2-1, with TRBD1 as a possible D gene (5 bases). V lost 4 bases and J lost 6, with 19 bases in between. This CDR3 has 16 residues. CDR1 and CDR2 from the germline V gene are SGHAT and FQNNGV. The CDR3 is CASSSLAGPLGNEQFF. In nucleotides, the CDR3 is TGTGCCAGCAGCTCACTGGCAGGGCCTTTGGGCAATGAGCAGTTCTTC.

V usage is TRBV4-1 and J usage is TRBJ1-5, with 7 bases matching TRBD1. The CDR3 spans 15 residues. In germline, CDR1 is MGHRA, CDR2 YSYEKL. With 1 base clipped from V and 6 bases from J, the junction kept 6 bases outside the gene matches. The CDR3 region is CASSQGIQGPQPQHF. CDR3 nucleotide sequence: TGCGCCAGCAGCCAAGGGATACAGGGGCCTCAGCCCCAGCATTTT.

The chain joins TRBV10-3 to TRBJ1-1; D ambiguous. This CDR3 has 11 residues. Trimming took 10 bases from V and 11 from J, leaving 17 bases between them. Looked up from germline, CDR1 is ENHRY and CDR2 is SYGVKD. In nucleotides, the CDR3 is TGTGCCACTAGGGAGGGAGGCTTGGCTTTCTTT. Protein sequence: CATREGGLAFF.

This clone was observed once. This chain links TRBV14 with TRBJ2-1, with D tentatively TRBD2 (5 bases). This CDR3 comprises 12 residues. Germline V gene lookup returns CDR1 SGHDN and CDR2 FVKESK. V was shortened by 4 bases and J by 12 bases, with 13 bases between the two germline ends. The CDR3, as DNA: TGTGCCAGCAGCCCGATACGAGCGGTGCAGTTCTTC. It is translated as CASSPIRAVQFF. The variable domain in full, with the rest retrieved from reference TRBV14 and TRBJ2-1, is EAGVTQFPSHSVIEKGQTVTLRCDPISGHDNLYWYRRVMGKEIKFLLHFVKESKQDESGMPNNRFLAERTGGTYSTLKVQPAELEDSGVYFCASSPIRAVQFFGPGTRLTVL.

The V and J genes are TRBV9 and TRBJ1-2, with 7 bases that match TRBD1. The trim removed 0 bases at V and 3 bases at J, leaving 5 bases unmatched. This CDR3 has 15 amino acids. Germline CDR1 and CDR2: SGDLS and YYNGEE. This CDR3 reads CASSVGVGGDYGYTF. The CDR3 nucleotides read TGTGCCAGCAGCGTAGGGGTAGGGGGCGACTATGGCTACACCTTC.

The chain combines TRBV30 with TRBJ2-3; D is possibly TRBD1 (6 bases). The germline gives CDR1 GTSNPN, CDR2 SVGIG (reference sequence). Trimming cost V 8 bases and J 6 bases, with 15 bases left between them. The CDR3 spans 12 residues. CDR3 sequence (DNA): TGTGCCCAGAATCCAACAGGGGATACGCAGTATTTT. It specifies CAQNPTGDTQYF.

The rearrangement uses TRBV21-1 and TRBJ2-7; the D call of TRBD2 is as the table states it, not checked on the DNA. TRBV21-1 is a pseudogene locus. The CDR3 runs 13 residues. CDR3 protein: CASLRGSSYEQYF. The CDR3 DNA is TGTGCCAGCTTACGAGGGTCCTCCTACGAGCAGTACTTC.

The gene calls are TRBV3-1 (or the pseudogene TRBV3-2) and TRBJ2-7; D ambiguous. The V gene's germline CDR1 is LGHDT and CDR2 YNNKEL (reference sequence). Trimming left V 4 bases short and J 0 bases short, with 19 bases between. The CDR3 contains 17 residues. CDR3 nucleotides: TGTGCCAGCAGCCGAGGAGCCCGGCGGCAGAGCTCCTACGAGCAGTACTTC. It codes for CASSRGARRQSSYEQYF.